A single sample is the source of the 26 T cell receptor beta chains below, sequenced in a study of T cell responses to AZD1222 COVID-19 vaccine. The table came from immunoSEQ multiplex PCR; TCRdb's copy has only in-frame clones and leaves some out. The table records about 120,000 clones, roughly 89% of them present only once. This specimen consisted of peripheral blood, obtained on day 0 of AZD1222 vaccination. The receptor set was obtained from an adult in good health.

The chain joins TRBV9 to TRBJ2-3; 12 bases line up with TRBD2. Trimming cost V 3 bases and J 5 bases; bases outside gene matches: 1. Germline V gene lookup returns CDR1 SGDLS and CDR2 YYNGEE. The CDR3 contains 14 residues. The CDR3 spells CASSETSGGDTQYF. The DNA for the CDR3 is TGTGCCAGCAGCGAGACTAGCGGGGGAGATACGCAGTATTTT. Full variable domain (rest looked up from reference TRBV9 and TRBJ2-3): DSGVTQTPKHLITATGQRVTLRCSPRSGDLSVYWYQQSLDQGLQFLIQYYNGEERAKGNILERFSAQQFPDLHSELNLSSLELGDSALYFCASSETSGGDTQYFGPGTRLTVL.

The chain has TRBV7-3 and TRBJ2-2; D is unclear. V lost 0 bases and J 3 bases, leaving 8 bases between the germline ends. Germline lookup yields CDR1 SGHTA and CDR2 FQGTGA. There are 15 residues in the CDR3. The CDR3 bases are TGTGCCAGCAGCTTAACTGGGAAGGACACCGGGGAGCTGTTTTTT. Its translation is CASSLTGKDTGELFF.

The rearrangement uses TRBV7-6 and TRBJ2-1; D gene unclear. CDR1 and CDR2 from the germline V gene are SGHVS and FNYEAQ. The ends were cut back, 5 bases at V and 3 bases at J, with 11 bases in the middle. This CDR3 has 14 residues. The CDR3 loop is CASSPGDRYNEQFF. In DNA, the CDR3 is TGTGCCAGCAGCCCCGGAGACCGCTACAATGAGCAGTTCTTC.

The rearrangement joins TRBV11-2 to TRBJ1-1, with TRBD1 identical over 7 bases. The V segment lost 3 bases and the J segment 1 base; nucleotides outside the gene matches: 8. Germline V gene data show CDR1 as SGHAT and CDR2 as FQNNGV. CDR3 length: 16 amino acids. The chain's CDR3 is CASSFSSDRRNTEAFF. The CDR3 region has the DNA TGTGCCAGCAGCTTTTCCTCGGACAGGAGGAACACTGAAGCTTTCTTT.

The CDR3 protein is CASSPLNSPLHF. CDR3 in DNA: TGTGCCAGCAGTCCCCTAAATTCACCCCTCCACTTT. The rearrangement uses TRBV27 and TRBJ1-6; D gene unclear. CDR3 length equals 12 residues. V dropped 5 bases and J dropped 7 bases, with 6 bases sitting between them. Germline CDR1 is MNHEY and CDR2 is SMNVEV (reference sequence).

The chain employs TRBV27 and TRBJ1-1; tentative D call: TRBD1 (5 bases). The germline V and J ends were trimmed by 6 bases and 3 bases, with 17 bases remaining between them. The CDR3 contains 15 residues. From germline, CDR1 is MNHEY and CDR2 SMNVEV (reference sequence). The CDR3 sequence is CASRDSGTLHTEAFF. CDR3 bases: TGTGCCAGCAGAGATTCCGGGACGCTACACACTGAAGCTTTCTTT.

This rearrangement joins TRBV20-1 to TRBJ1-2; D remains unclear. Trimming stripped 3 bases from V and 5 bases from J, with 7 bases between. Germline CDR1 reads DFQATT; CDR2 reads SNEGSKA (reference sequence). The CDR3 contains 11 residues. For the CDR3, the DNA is TGCAGTGCTAGGGGGAAGTATGGCTACACCTTC. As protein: CSARGKYGYTF.

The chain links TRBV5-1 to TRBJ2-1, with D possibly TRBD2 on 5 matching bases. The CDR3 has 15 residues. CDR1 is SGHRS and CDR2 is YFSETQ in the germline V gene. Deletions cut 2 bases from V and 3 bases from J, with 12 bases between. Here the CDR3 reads CASSFSSGNYNEQFF. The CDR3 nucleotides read TGCGCCAGCAGCTTCTCCAGCGGCAACTACAATGAGCAGTTCTTC. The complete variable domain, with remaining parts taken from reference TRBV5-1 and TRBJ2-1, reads KAGVTQTPRYLIKTRGQQVTLSCSPISGHRSVSWYQQTPGQGLQFLFEYFSETQRNKGNFPGRFSGRQFSNSRSEMNVSTLELGDSALYLCASSFSSGNYNEQFFGPGTRLTVL.

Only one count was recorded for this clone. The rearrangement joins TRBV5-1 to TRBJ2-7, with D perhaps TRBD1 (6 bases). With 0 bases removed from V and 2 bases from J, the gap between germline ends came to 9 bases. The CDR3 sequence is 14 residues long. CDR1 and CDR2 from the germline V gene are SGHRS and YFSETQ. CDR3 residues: CASSLGTATYEQYF. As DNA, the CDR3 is TGCGCCAGCAGCTTGGGGACAGCAACCTACGAGCAGTACTTC.

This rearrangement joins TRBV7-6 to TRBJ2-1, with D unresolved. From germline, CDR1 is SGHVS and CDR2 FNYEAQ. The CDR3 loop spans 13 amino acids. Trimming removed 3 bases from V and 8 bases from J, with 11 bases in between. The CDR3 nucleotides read TGTGCCAGCAGCTTTACCTCATTTTATGAGCAGTTCTTC. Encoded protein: CASSFTSFYEQFF.

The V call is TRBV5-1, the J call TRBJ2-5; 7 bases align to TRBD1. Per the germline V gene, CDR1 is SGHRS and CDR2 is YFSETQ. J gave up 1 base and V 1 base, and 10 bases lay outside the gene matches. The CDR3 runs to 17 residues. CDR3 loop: CASSLNPTGAPQETQYF. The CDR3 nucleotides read TGCGCCAGCAGCTTGAACCCTACAGGGGCCCCCCAAGAGACCCAGTACTTC.

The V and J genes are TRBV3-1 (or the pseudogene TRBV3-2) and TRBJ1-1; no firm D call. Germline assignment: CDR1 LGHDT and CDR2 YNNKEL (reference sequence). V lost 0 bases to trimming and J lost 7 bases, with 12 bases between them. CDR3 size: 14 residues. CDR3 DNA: TGTGCCAGCAGCCAAGATCTTGGAGCAAATGAAGCTTTCTTT. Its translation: CASSQDLGANEAFF.

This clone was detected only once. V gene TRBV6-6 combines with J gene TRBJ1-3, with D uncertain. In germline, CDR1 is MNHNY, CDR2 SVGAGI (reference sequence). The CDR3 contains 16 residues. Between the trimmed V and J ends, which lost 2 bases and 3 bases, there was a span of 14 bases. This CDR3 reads CASSYTAPGRGNTIYF. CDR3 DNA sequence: TGTGCCAGCAGTTACACCGCCCCGGGTCGTGGAAACACCATATATTTT.

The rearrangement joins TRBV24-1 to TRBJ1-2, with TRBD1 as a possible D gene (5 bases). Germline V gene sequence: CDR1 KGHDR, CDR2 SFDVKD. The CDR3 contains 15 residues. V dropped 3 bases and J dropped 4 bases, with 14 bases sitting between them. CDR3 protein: CATSDARGEGYGYTF. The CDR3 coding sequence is TGTGCCACCAGTGATGCACGAGGGGAGGGCTATGGCTACACCTTC.

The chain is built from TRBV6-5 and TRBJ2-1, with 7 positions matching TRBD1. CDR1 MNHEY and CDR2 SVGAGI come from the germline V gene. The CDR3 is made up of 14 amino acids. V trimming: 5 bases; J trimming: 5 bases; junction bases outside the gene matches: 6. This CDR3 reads CASSPKTGNNEQFF. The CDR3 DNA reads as TGTGCCAGCAGTCCAAAGACAGGGAACAATGAGCAGTTCTTC.

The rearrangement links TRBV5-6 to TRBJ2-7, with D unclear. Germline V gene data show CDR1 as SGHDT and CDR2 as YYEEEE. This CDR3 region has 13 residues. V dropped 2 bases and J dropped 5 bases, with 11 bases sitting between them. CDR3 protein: CASSLHGIDEQYF. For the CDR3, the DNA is TGTGCCAGCAGCTTACATGGTATCGACGAGCAGTACTTC.

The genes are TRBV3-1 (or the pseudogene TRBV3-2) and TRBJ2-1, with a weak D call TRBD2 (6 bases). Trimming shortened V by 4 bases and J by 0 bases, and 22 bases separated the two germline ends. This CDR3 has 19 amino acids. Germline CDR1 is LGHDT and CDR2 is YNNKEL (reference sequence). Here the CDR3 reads CASSPPWASALNSYNEQFF. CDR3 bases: TGTGCCAGCAGCCCTCCTTGGGCTAGCGCGTTAAACTCCTACAATGAGCAGTTCTTC.

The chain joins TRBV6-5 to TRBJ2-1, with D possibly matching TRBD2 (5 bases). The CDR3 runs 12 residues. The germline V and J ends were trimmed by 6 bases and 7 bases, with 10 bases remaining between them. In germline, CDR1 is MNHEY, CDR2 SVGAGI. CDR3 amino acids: CASSLGLNEQFF. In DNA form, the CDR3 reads TGTGCCAGCAGCCTCGGACTGAATGAGCAGTTCTTC.

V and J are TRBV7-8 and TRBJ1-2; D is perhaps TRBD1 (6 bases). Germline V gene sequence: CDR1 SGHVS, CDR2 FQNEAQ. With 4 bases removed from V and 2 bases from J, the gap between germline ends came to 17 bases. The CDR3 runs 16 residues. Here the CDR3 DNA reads TGTGCCAGCAGCTCCTCCCCCCGGGGGGGCAACTATGGCTACACCTTC. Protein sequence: CASSSSPRGGNYGYTF.

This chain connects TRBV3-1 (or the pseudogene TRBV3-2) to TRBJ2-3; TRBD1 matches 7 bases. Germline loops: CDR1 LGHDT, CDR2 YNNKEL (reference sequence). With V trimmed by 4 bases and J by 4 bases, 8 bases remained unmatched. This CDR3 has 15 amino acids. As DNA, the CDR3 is TGTGCCAGCAGCCGGCACAGGGGAAGGGCAGATACGCAGTATTTT. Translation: CASSRHRGRADTQYF.

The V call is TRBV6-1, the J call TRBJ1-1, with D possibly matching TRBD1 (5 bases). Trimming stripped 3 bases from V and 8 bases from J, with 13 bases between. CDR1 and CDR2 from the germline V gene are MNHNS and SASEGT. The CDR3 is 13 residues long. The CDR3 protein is CASSDRDFGEAFF. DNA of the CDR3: TGTGCCAGCAGTGACCGGGACTTCGGAGAAGCTTTCTTT.

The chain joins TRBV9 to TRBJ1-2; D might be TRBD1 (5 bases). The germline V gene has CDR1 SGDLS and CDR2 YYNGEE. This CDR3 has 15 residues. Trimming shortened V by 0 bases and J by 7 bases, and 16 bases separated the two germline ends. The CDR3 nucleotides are TGTGCCAGCAGCGTAGCCGCCCGTGGGGCGCTTGGCTACACCTTC. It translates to CASSVAARGALGYTF.

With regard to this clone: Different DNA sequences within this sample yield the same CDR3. The CDR3 sequence is CASSYQETQYF. In DNA form, the CDR3 reads TGTGCCAGCTCGTACCAAGAGACCCAGTACTTC. The chain has TRBV18 and TRBJ2-5; no clear D. This CDR3 is 11 amino acids long. Germline-derived CDR1 and CDR2 are KGHSH and LQKENI. V was trimmed by 6 bases and J by 0 bases, leaving 2 bases between them.

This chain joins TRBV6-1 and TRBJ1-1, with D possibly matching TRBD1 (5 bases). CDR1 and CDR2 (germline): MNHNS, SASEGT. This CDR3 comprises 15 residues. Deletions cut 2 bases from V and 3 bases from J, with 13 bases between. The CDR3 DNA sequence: TGTGCCAGCAGTGAAAGGGCAGGGTCGTACACTGAAGCTTTCTTT. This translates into CASSERAGSYTEAFF.

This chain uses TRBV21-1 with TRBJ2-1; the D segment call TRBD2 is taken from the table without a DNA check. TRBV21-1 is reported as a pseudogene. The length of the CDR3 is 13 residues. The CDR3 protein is CASSKTRVNEQFF. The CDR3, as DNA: TGTGCCAGCAGCAAAACACGGGTAAATGAGCAGTTCTTC.

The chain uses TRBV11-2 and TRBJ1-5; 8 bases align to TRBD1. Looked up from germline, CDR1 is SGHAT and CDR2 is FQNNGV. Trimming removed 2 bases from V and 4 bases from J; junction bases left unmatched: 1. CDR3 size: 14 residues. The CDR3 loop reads CASSLRDRNQPQHF. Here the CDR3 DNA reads TGTGCCAGCAGCTTACGGGACAGGAATCAGCCCCAGCATTTT.